This note documents a single T cell receptor beta chain sequence. Its target antigen remains unknown. No much larger clone is present one base from it, and per-base qualities are unavailable. This sample is drawn from a study of beta chain features in type 1 diabetes (dated 2018 in TCRdb). Turning to the overall study: No differences in mean age, gender distribution, total cell number or subset yield were found between patients and healthy donors. A total of some 100,000,000 sorted cells were examined across all samples, and a strong correlation was observed between cell number per subset and RNA yield. The study compared the TCRB repertoires of sorted circulating CD4+ T cell subsets in recently diagnosed type 1 diabetes patients with those in matched healthy donors. Whereas all 30 or so donors provided naive and central memory subsets, regulatory and stem cell-like memory subsets were isolated from just 8 patients and about 8 healthy donors. Overall study results and their limits: The naive, central memory and regulatory TCRB repertoires appeared to resemble one another more closely among patients than among healthy donors. Because cDNA was sequenced instead of genomic DNA, highly expressing activated cells could be over-represented, though the groups showed no difference in activation or CD3 levels. HLA sub-analyses involved small numbers of individuals, so any influence of HLA type on TCRB rearrangement remained unresolved. Shorter templates might have been favored by PCR, but patient and control samples were amplified and corrected together, so both groups would have been affected equally by any skew. In all four CD4+ subsets, TCRB CDR3 length was moderately but significantly shorter in type 1 diabetes patients. At VDJ recombination sites, type 1 diabetes patients had fewer insertions and more deleted nucleotides, which implies abnormalities in thymic rearrangement.

Each donor gave one peripheral blood draw, roughly 110 mL on average, collected into heparinised tubes. Using a panel that included CD45RO, CCR7, CD25, CD127, CD95 and CD27, naive, central memory, regulatory and stem cell-like memory CD4+ T cells were sorted on a BD FACSAria II. Purity was above 95% for every sorted population. PBMCs were isolated right away by Lymphoprep density gradient centrifugation and were stained directly, without culture. Samples were stained and sorted in pairs, with one healthy donor and one patient per experiment, so that batch effects were minimized. The entire amount of isolated RNA was reverse transcribed using the High Capacity cDNA Reverse Transcription Kit, so the sequenced TCRB transcripts were expressed ones. Deep immunoSEQ sequencing was applied to naive, central memory and regulatory T cell samples, giving an average of about 3.4 million total reads per sample. Sorted cells were lysed in RLT buffer and RNA was extracted with DNase-treated RNeasy Micro or Mini kits, depending on cell number. To prevent cross-contamination, each cell subset was processed individually, whereas patient and healthy donor samples were processed jointly. TCRB sequences were amplified from cDNA with the immunoSEQ multiplex PCR, producing 87-bp fragments spanning the CDR3 region. The amplicons were sequenced using the Illumina HiSeq platform. The original pipeline was this. PCR bias was computationally corrected using synthetic template baselines, reads within Hamming distance 2 were collapsed, and singletons that could not be merged were discarded. By aligning reads against IMGT, V, D and J genes, CDR3 length, and insertions or deletions at six rearrangement sites were assigned. Within each subset, clonotype counts were normalized to the number of sorted cells before true diversity and Gini coefficients were calculated with the tcR R package. The overlap coefficient, calculated on TCRB nucleotide sequences, was used to measure repertoire sharing. This immuneACCESS table, as held by TCRdb, lists in-frame sequences with V and J called but not all clones. Of the missing ones, under half trace to an unresolved V gene in checked studies; the others have no known cause. V, J and clone size derive from that table, while D and trimming were established from the DNA sequence. The sample contains 130,000 or so clones, approximately 10% of them found a single time. The top ten hold 0.75% of the sample.

This sequence was found in a man aged 25 to 45 with type 1 diabetes. The sequenced sample was central memory CD4+ T cells from blood.

For the CDR3, the sequence is CASRTGWFGGYTF. Read as DNA, the sequence is TGTGCCAGCAGGACAGGGTGGTTTGGTGGCTACACCTTC. Recombination linked TRBV21-1 to TRBJ1-2; the tabulated D call, TRBD1, remains unverified against the DNA. TRBV21-1 constitutes a pseudogene. The CDR3 covers 13 residues, taking in both the cysteine and the phenylalanine. Just CDR3 DNA is preserved here, 39 bases in frame from base 1.